This record looks at one TCR beta chain sequence and its context. The data were taken from a study of blood T cell repertoires in COVID-19. At the level of the study: Specimens from acute and convalescent COVID-19 originated in the United States, Italy and Spain. Sources were T cells, B-cell-depleted T cells, or PBMCs; the material itself was cDNA or gDNA.

Enrollment of patients from Seattle took place during active infection, with longitudinal follow-up. Per the original data handling: It was from reference gene primer amplification that nucleated cell counts were estimated. Clones were read by immunoSEQ multiplex PCR, and TCRdb kept only the in-frame ones, dropping some. V and J calls plus clone size are reproduced from that table; the DNA served to infer D and trimming. The top ten hold 6.5% to 7.5% of the sample, which has roughly 180,000 clones, over 75% seen once. Germline V lookup: CDR1 MNHEY, CDR2 SMNVEV (reference sequence). The CDR3 loop spans 13 amino acids. V lost 4 bases to trimming and J lost 4 bases; unmatched junction nucleotides: 2.

V gene TRBV27 combines with J gene TRBJ1-2; 8 nucleotides line up with TRBD1. The material sequenced was peripheral blood. This TCR came from a man of 80 years or more with COVID-19, enrolled during active disease. The DNA of the CDR3 is TGTGCCAGCAGTTGGACAGGGACCTATGGCTACACCTTC. This translates into CASSWTGTYGYTF.